This T cell receptor beta chain comes out of a study of blood T cell repertoires in COVID-19. Study background: The United States, Italy and Spain provided the acute and convalescent COVID-19 samples. PBMCs, B-cell-depleted T cells, or T cells were the source of the cDNA or gDNA that made up the material.

Profiled with immunoSEQ multiplex PCR; TCRdb holds only in-frame clones, not every one. The sample holds about 120,000 clones, more than 60% seen once. V shed 5 bases, J shed 5 bases, and the junction held 8 bases outside the gene matches. This CDR3 spans 15 amino acids. Germline-derived CDR1 and CDR2 are MNHEY and SMNVEV (reference sequence). The sequencing sample was made of peripheral blood. The V gene is TRBV27, the J gene TRBJ1-1; 10 bases align to TRBD1. The clonotype comes from a man aged 70-80 years with acute or convalescent COVID-19. The CDR3 bases are TGTGCCAGCAGTCAACGGACAGGGGGAAGGACTGAAGCTTTCTTT. Protein product: CASSQRTGGRTEAFF.